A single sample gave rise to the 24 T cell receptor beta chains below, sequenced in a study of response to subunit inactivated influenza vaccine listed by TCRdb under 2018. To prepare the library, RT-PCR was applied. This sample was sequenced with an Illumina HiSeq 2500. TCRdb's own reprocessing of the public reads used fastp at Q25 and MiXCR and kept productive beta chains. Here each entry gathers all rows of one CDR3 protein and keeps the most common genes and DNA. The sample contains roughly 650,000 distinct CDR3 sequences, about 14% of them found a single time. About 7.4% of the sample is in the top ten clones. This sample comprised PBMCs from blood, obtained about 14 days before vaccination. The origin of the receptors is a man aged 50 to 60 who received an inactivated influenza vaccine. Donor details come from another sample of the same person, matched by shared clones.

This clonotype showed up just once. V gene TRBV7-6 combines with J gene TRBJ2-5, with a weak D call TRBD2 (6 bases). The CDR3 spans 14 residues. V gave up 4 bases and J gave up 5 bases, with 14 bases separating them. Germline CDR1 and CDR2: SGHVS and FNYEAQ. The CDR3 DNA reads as TGTGCCAGCAGCTACGCGGGACTCGTCGAGACCCAGTACTTC. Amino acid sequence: CASSYAGLVETQYF. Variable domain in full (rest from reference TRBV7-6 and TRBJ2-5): GAGVSQSPRYKVTKRGQDVALRCDPISGHVSLYWYRQALGQGPEFLTYFNYEAQQDKSGLPNDRFSAERPEGSISTLTIQRTEQRDSAMYRCASSYAGLVETQYFGPGTRLLVL.

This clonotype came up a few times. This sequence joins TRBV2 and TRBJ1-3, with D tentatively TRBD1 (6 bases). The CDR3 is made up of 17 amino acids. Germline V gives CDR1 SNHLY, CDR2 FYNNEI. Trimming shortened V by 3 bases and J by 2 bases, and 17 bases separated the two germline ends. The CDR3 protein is CASSESLPQGAGNTIYF. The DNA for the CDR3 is TGTGCCAGCAGTGAGAGTCTCCCACAGGGTGCTGGAAACACCATATATTTT. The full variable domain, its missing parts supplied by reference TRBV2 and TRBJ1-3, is EPEVTQTPSHQVTQMGQEVILRCVPISNHLYFYWYRQILGQKVEFLVSFYNNEISEKSEIFDDQFSVERPDGSNFTLKIRSTKLEDSAMYFCASSESLPQGAGNTIYFGEGSWLTVV.

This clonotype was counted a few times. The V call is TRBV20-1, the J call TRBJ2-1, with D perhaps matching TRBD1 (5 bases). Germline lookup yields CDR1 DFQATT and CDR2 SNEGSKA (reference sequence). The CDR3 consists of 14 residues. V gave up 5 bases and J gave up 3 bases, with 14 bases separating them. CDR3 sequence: CSASREPFYNEQFF. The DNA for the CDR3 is TGCAGTGCTTCCAGGGAACCCTTCTACAATGAGCAGTTCTTC.

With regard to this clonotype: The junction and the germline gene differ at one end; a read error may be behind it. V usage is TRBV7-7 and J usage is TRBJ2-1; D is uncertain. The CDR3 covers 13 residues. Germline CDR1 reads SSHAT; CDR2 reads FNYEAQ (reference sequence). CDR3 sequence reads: CASSLVDSYEQFF. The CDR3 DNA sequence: TGTGCTAGCAGCTTAGTTGATAGCTATGAGCAGTTCTTC.

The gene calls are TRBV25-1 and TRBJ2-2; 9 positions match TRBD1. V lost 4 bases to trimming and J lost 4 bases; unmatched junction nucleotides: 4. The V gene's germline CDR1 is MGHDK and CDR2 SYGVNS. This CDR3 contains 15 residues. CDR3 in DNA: TGTGCCAGCAGTGGAGACAGGGGGTTCACCGGGGAGCTGTTTTTT. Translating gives CASSGDRGFTGELFF. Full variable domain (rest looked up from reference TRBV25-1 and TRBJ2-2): EADIYQTPRYLVIGTGKKITLECSQTMGHDKMYWYQQDPGMELHLIHYSYGVNSTEKGDLSSESTVSRIRTEHFPLTLESARPSHTSQYLCASSGDRGFTGELFFGEGSRLTVL.

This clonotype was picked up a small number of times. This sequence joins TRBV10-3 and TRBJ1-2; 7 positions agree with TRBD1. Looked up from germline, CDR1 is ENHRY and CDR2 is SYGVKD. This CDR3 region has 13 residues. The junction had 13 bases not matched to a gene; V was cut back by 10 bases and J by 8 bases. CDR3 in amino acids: CASRDRGMGGYTF. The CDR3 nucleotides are TGTGCCAGTAGGGACAGAGGGATGGGAGGCTACACCTTC.

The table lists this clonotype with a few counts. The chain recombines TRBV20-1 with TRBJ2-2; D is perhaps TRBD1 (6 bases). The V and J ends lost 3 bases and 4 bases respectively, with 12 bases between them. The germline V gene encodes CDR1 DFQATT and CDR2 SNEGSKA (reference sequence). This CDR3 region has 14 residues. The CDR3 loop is CSASRAGATGELFF. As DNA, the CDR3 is TGCAGTGCTAGTAGGGCAGGGGCCACCGGGGAGCTGTTTTTT.

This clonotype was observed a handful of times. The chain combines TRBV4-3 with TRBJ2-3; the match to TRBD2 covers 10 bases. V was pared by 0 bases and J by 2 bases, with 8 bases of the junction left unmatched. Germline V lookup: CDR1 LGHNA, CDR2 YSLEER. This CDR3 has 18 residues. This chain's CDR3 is CASSQDRIAGGYTDTQYF. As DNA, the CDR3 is TGCGCCAGCAGCCAAGATAGGATAGCGGGGGGTTACACAGATACGCAGTATTTT.

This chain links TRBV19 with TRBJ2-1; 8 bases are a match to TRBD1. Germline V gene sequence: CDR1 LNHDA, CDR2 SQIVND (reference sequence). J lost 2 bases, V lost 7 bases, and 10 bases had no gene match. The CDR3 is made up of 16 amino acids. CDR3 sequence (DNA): TGTGCCAGTACTCTACGCCGGGACAGGACCTACAATGAGCAGTTCTTC. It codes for CASTLRRDRTYNEQFF.

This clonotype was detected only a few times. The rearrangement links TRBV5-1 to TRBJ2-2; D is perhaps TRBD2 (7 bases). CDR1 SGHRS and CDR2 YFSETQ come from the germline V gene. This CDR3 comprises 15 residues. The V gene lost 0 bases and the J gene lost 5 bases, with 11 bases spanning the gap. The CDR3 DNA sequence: TGCGCCAGCAGCTTGGTGAAGGGGGGGACCGGGGAGCTGTTTTTT. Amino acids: CASSLVKGGTGELFF.

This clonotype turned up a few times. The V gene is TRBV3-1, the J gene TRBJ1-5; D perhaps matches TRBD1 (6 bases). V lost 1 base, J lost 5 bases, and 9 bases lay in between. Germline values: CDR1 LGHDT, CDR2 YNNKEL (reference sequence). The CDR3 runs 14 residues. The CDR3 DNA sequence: TGTGCCAGCAGCCAAGCGACAGGTTATCAGCCCCAGCATTTT. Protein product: CASSQATGYQPQHF.

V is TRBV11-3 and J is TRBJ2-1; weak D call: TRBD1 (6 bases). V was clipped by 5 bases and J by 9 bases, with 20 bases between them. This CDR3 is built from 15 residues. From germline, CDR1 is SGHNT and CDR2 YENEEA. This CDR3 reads CASSTGQRSIGEQFF. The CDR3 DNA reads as TGTGCCAGCAGCACCGGACAGAGAAGTATCGGTGAGCAGTTCTTC.

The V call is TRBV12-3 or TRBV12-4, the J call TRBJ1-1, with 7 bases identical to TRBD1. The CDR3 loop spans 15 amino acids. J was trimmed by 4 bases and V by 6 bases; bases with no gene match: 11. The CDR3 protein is CASSPQGWPSTEAFF. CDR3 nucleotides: TGTGCCAGCAGCCCACAGGGGTGGCCGTCCACTGAAGCTTTCTTT.

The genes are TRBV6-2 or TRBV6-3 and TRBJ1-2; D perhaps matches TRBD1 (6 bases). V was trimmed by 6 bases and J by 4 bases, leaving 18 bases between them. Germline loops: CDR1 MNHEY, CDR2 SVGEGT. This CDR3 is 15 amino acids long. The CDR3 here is CASSLGDTSLYGYTF. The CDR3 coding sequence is TGTGCCAGCAGCTTAGGGGACACATCTCTCTATGGCTACACCTTC.

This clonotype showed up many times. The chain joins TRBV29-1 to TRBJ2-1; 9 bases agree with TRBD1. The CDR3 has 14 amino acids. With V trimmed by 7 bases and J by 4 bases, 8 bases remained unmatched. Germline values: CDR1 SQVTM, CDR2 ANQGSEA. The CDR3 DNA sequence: TGCAGCGGTCGCGACAGGGGGTTATACAATGAGCAGTTCTTC. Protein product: CSGRDRGLYNEQFF.

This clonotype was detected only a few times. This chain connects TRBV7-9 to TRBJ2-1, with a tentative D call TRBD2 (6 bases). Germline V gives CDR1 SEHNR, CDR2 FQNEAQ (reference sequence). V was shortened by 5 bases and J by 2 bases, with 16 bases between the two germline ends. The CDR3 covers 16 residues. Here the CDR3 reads CASSPDSGPTYNEQFF. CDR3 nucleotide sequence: TGTGCCAGCAGCCCCGACAGCGGGCCCACCTACAATGAGCAGTTCTTC. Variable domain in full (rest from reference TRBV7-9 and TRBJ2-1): DTGVSQNPRHKITKRGQNVTFRCDPISEHNRLYWYRQTLGQGPEFLTYFQNEAQLEKSRLLSDRFSAERPKGSFSTLEIQRTEQGDSAMYLCASSPDSGPTYNEQFFGPGTRLTVL.

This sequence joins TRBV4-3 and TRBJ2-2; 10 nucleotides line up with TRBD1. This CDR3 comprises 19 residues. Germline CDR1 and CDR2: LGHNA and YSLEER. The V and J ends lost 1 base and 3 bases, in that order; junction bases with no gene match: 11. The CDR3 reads CASSQASYRTGGDTGELFF. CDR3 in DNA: TGCGCCAGCAGCCAAGCTAGCTACAGGACAGGGGGAGACACCGGGGAGCTGTTTTTT.

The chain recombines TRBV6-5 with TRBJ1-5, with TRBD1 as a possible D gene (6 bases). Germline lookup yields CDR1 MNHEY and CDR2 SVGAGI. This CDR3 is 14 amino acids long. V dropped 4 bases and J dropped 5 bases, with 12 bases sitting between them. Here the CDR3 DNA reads TGTGCCAGCAGTTGGACAGCTGGCGATCAGCCCCAGCATTTT. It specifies CASSWTAGDQPQHF.

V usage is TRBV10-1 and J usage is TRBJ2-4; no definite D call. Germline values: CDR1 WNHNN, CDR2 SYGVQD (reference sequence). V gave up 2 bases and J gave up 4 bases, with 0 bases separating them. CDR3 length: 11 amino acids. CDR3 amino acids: CASSEKNIQYF. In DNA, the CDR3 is TGCGCCAGCAGTGAGAAAAACATTCAGTACTTC.

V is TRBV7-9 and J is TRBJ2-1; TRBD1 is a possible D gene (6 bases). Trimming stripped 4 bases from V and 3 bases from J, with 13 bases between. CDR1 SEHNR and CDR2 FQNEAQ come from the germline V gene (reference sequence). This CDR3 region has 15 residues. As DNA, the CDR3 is TGTGCCAGCAGCTCCTACGGGACAAACTACAATGAGCAGTTCTTC. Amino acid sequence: CASSSYGTNYNEQFF.

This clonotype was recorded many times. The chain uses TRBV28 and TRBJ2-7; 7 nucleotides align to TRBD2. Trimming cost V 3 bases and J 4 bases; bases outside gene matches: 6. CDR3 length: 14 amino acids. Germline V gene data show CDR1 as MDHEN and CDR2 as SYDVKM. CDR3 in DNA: TGTGCCAGCAGTTTTTCTAGCGGATTATACGAGCAGTACTTC. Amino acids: CASSFSSGLYEQYF.

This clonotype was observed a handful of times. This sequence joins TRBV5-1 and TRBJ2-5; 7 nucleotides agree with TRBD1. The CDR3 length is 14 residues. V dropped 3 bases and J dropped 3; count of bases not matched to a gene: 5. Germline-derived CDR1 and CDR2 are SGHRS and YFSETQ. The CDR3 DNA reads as TGCGCCAGCAGCTATGGGACAGCCAAAGAGACCCAGTACTTC. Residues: CASSYGTAKETQYF.

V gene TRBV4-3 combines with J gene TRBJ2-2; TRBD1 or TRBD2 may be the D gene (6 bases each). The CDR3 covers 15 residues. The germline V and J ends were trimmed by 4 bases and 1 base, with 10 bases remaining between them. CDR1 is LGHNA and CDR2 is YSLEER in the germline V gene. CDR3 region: CASSRGARNTGELFF. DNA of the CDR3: TGCGCCAGCAGCCGGGGGGCGAGGAACACCGGGGAGCTGTTTTTT.

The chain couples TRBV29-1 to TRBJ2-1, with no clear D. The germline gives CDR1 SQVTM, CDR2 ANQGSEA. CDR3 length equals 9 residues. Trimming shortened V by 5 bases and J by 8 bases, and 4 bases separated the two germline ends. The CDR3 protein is CSVSHEQFF. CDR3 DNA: TGCAGCGTTTCGCATGAGCAGTTCTTC.